One sample yielded the 9 T cell receptor beta chains listed below, sequenced in a study of T cell changes during pregnancy in multiple sclerosis. Assay: immunoSEQ multiplex PCR; the TCRdb copy retains only in-frame clones and omits some. The table includes around 100,000 clones, 75% to 95% detected once. This specimen consisted of peripheral blood, obtained in the second trimester of pregnancy. Receptors originate from a female donor with multiple sclerosis, enrolled in a pregnancy study.

In DNA form, the CDR3 reads TGTGCCAGCAGTGGACAGGGAGGTAATGAGCAGTTCTTC. This encodes CASSGQGGNEQFF. This chain joins TRBV6-4 and TRBJ2-1; D perhaps matches TRBD1 (7 bases). Germline CDR1 and CDR2: MRHNA and SNTAGT. The ends were cut back, 4 bases at V and 7 bases at J, with 11 bases in the middle. This CDR3 is built from 13 residues.

This clone was counted a single time. The chain has TRBV30 and TRBJ2-1, with a weak D call TRBD2 (6 bases). V shed 8 bases and J shed 9 bases, with 23 bases lying between them. The CDR3 contains 14 residues. Per the germline V gene, CDR1 is GTSNPN and CDR2 is SVGIG (reference sequence). The CDR3 DNA is TGTGCCCTGACGCGGGTCGCGGGGCGGAGTGAGCAGTTCTTC. As protein: CALTRVAGRSEQFF.

This clone was counted only a few times. This sequence joins TRBV15 and TRBJ1-2; 10 positions agree with TRBD1. Trimming at V came to 1 base and at J to 5 bases, leaving 10 bases not matched to a gene. The germline V gene encodes CDR1 LNHNV and CDR2 YYDKDF (reference sequence). The CDR3 runs 17 residues. Here the CDR3 DNA reads TGTGCCACCAGCAGAGGGGGTCCCGGGACAGGGGAATATGGCTACACCTTC. Translation: CATSRGGPGTGEYGYTF.

The V gene is TRBV28, the J gene TRBJ2-7, with 8 bases identical to TRBD1. This CDR3 contains 14 residues. V lost 8 bases, J lost 2 bases, and 8 bases stayed unmatched. From germline, CDR1 is MDHEN and CDR2 SYDVKM. Here the CDR3 reads CASGMDRVPYEQYF. DNA for the CDR3: TGTGCCAGCGGGATGGACAGGGTCCCCTACGAGCAGTACTTC.

The CDR3 sequence: CATSPTSGSGGNTQYF. CDR3 coding DNA: TGTGCCACCTCACCGACTAGCGGTTCCGGCGGTAATACGCAGTATTTT. J is TRBJ2-3 and V is TRBV28; 9 nucleotides line up with TRBD2. Germline CDR1 reads MDHEN; CDR2 reads SYDVKM. This CDR3 contains 16 residues. V lost 10 bases to trimming and J lost 7 bases; unmatched junction nucleotides: 18.

The chain uses TRBV10-3 and TRBJ2-3; D is unresolved. Trimming took off 10 bases at V and 0 bases at J, with 17 bases between the two ends. The CDR3 contains 15 residues. The germline CDR1 and CDR2 sequences are ENHRY and SYGVKD. The chain's CDR3 is CATRSSGTSTDTQYF. Written as DNA, the CDR3 is TGTGCCACCAGATCCTCCGGTACTAGCACAGATACGCAGTATTTT.

This chain uses TRBV4-1 with TRBJ1-2, with a tentative D call TRBD1 (6 bases). V was trimmed by 7 bases and J by 2 bases, leaving 14 bases between them. The CDR3 is 14 residues long. CDR1 is MGHRA, CDR2 YSYEKL, per germline. CDR3 amino acids: CASTLAGGNYGYTF. CDR3 bases: TGCGCCAGCACTCTAGCGGGGGGCAACTATGGCTACACCTTC.

For the CDR3, the DNA is TGTGCCAGCTCACCACTTTCTAGGAGGATGAACACTGAAGCTTTCTTT. Translated: CASSPLSRRMNTEAFF. This chain joins TRBV18 and TRBJ1-1; D is unclear. The CDR3 spans 16 residues. Trimming left V 1 base short and J 0 bases short, with 12 bases between. Germline V CDR1 and CDR2: KGHSH, LQKENI.

This chain links TRBV5-4 with TRBJ2-5; 9 nucleotides align to TRBD1. V lost 4 bases, J lost 6 bases, and 1 base stayed unmatched. Germline CDR1 SGHNT, CDR2 YYREEE (reference sequence). The CDR3 totals 12 residues. The CDR3 reads CASSGQGKTQYF. The CDR3 DNA reads TGTGCCAGCAGCGGACAGGGGAAGACCCAGTACTTC.